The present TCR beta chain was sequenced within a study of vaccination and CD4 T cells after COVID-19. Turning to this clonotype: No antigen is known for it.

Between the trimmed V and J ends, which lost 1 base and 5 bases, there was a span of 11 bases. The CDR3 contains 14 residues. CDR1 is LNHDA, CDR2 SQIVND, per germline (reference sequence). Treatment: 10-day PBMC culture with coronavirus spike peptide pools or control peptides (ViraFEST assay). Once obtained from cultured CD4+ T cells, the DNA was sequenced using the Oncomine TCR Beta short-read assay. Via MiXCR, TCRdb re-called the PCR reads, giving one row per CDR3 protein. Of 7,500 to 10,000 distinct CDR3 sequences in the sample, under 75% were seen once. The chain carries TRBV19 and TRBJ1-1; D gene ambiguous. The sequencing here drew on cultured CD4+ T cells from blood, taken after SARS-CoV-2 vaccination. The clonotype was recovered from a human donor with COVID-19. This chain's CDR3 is CASSIAAGRTEAFF. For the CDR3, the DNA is TGTGCCAGTAGTATAGCGGCTGGTCGGACTGAAGCTTTCTTT.